This T cell receptor (beta chain) derives from a study of cytomegalovirus exposure and HLA in healthy donors. Study summary: Some 80 million unique TCR sequences came from HLA-typed donors in an early release.

PCR amplification relied on 60 Vbeta primers (plus 13 Jbeta primers). Produced via immunoSEQ multiplex PCR; TCRdb's table is partial and in-frame only. This repertoire shows 80,000 to 95,000 clones, approximately 86% found once; its top ten account for approximately 10%. V lost 5 bases, J lost 6 bases, and 8 bases stayed unmatched. The V gene's germline CDR1 is MDHEN and CDR2 SYDVKM. The CDR3 has 15 amino acids. A remark on this clone: Its matching antigen is unknown.

Study-level results: A later analysis found common viral pathogens apparently linked to several of the most significant clusters. Within the data, a cluster of highly shared sequence variants was likely a sequencing artifact. A missense DCLRE1C variant was associated with V- and J-gene trimming of TCR beta chains in a later analysis, and an independent cohort replicated the association.

The TCR was taken from a man between 25 and 39 years old in good health and CMV-seropositive. Sequencing input: PBMCs. The chain is built from TRBV28 and TRBJ1-5; 9 nucleotides agree with TRBD1. DNA for the CDR3: TGTGCCAGCAGTCTACCGGGACAGGGCTTTCAGCCCCAGCATTTT. Encoded protein: CASSLPGQGFQPQHF.